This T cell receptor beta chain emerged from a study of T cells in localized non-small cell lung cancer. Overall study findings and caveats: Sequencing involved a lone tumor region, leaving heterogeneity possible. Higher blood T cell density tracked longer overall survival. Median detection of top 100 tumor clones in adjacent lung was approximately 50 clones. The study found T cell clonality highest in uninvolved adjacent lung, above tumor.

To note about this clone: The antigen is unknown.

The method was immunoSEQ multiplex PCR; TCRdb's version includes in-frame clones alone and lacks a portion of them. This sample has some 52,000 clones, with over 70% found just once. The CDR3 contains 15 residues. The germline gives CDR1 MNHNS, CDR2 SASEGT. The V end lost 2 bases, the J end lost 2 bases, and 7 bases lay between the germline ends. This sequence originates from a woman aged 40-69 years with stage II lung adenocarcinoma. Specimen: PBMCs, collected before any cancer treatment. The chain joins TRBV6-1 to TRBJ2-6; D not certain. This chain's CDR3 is CASSERATGANVLTF. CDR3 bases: TGTGCCAGCAGTGAAAGAGCAACTGGGGCCAACGTCCTGACTTTC.